This T cell receptor (beta chain) emerged from a study of blood T cell repertoires in COVID-19. Study overall: There were acute and convalescent COVID-19 samples, and they came from the United States, Italy and Spain. The cDNA or gDNA used as material had been derived from T cells, B-cell-depleted T cells, or PBMCs.

Germline CDR1 LNHNV, CDR2 YYDKDF (reference sequence). V gave up 0 bases and J gave up 5 bases, with 16 bases separating them. The CDR3 has 16 amino acids. Authors' processing steps: Amplification of reference gene primers provided the estimated nucleated cell counts. Data came from immunoSEQ multiplex PCR; TCRdb stores just in-frame clones and leaves some out. D and trimming come from the DNA, and the V and J calls and clone size come from that table. The sample has around 250,000 clones, about 83% seen once. The rearrangement uses TRBV15 and TRBJ1-1; maybe TRBD1 (5 bases). What was sequenced was peripheral blood. This receptor was taken from a woman aged 35 to 49 who had recovered from COVID-19. The CDR3 DNA sequence: TGTGCCACCAGCAGAGAACAGGCAGCTCTGAGGACTGAAGCTTTCTTT. Residues: CATSREQAALRTEAFF.